These 31 T cell receptor beta chains were sequenced from one sample in a study of cytomegalovirus exposure and HLA in healthy donors. The table came from immunoSEQ multiplex PCR; TCRdb's copy has only in-frame clones and leaves some out. The profile shows 150,000 or so clones, 75% to 90% of them singletons. The sequencing sample was made of PBMCs. These receptors were collected from a man younger than 35 in good health and CMV-seropositive.

The J gene is TRBJ1-4, the V gene TRBV16, with 7 bases matching TRBD1. Trimming removed 1 base from V and 5 bases from J; junction bases left unmatched: 4. This CDR3 comprises 15 residues. Germline V gives CDR1 KGHSY, CDR2 FQNENV. CDR3 coding DNA: TGTGCCAGCAGCCAATTACAGGGGACAAATGAAAAACTGTTTTTT. It translates to CASSQLQGTNEKLFF.

The chain carries TRBV6-5 and TRBJ2-7, with D maybe TRBD2 (6 bases). The CDR3 contains 15 residues. V was trimmed by 2 bases and J by 5 bases, leaving 16 bases between them. The germline gives CDR1 MNHEY, CDR2 SVGAGI. The DNA of the CDR3 is TGTGCCAGCAGTTACAGCGGCTCACCGGGGGACGAGCAGTACTTC. As protein: CASSYSGSPGDEQYF.

The CDR3 reads CASSLDLGTGSYEQYF. The CDR3 DNA is TGTGCCAGCAGCTTAGATCTGGGGACTGGCTCTTACGAGCAGTACTTC. The chain joins TRBV11-2 to TRBJ2-7, with D possibly matching TRBD2 (6 bases). CDR1 is SGHAT and CDR2 is FQNNGV in the germline V gene. V was pared by 0 bases and J by 4 bases, with 16 bases between. The CDR3 sequence is 16 residues long. Full variable domain (rest looked up from reference TRBV11-2 and TRBJ2-7): EAGVAQSPRYKIIEKRQSVAFWCNPISGHATLYWYQQILGQGPKLLIQFQNNGVVDDSQLPKDRFSAERLKGVDSTLKIQPAKLEDSAVYLCASSLDLGTGSYEQYFGPGTRLTVT.

V gene TRBV29-1 combines with J gene TRBJ1-1; TRBD1 might be the D (6 bases). Germline V gene lookup returns CDR1 SQVTM and CDR2 ANQGSEA. V lost 4 bases and J lost 4, with 19 bases in between. The CDR3 is made up of 15 amino acids. The CDR3 region has the DNA TGCAGCGTTGTAGAGGGGACACCGCCTGGCACTGAAGCTTTCTTT. As protein: CSVVEGTPPGTEAFF.

The chain has TRBV2 and TRBJ2-5; possibly TRBD1 for D (5 bases). The V gene's germline CDR1 is SNHLY and CDR2 FYNNEI. The CDR3 totals 14 residues. V lost 6 bases and J 2 bases, leaving 13 bases between the germline ends. The CDR3 nucleotides are TGTGCCAGCAGGACGGACATCACTCAAGAGACCCAGTACTTC. It is translated as CASRTDITQETQYF.

The chain links TRBV6-1 to TRBJ1-5; 8 positions agree with TRBD1. V was pared by 4 bases and J by 7 bases, with 6 bases of the junction left unmatched. CDR1 MNHNS and CDR2 SASEGT come from the germline V gene. This CDR3 has 14 residues. Written as DNA, the CDR3 is TGTGCCAGCAGTGCAACAGGGGGAGGACAGCCCCAGCATTTT. As protein: CASSATGGGQPQHF.

The rearrangement uses TRBV7-2 and TRBJ1-2; 11 bases line up with TRBD1. CDR3 size: 18 residues. V gave up 2 bases and J gave up 2 bases; unmatched junction bases: 10. Per the germline V gene, CDR1 is SGHTA and CDR2 is FQGNSA. DNA of the CDR3: TGTGCCAGCAGCTTACCTCGTCCCGGGACAGGGGGGAACTATGGCTACACCTTC. The encoded protein is CASSLPRPGTGGNYGYTF.

This clone was recorded only once. The V gene is TRBV14, the J gene TRBJ2-7; the match to TRBD2 covers 8 bases. The V and J ends lost 4 bases and 5 bases, in that order; junction bases with no gene match: 7. Germline CDR1 SGHDN, CDR2 FVKESK. The CDR3 length is 14 residues. The CDR3: CASSPLSGSHEQYF. For the CDR3, the DNA is TGTGCCAGCAGCCCTTTAAGCGGGAGCCACGAGCAGTACTTC.

This chain links TRBV29-1 with TRBJ2-5; a possible D gene is TRBD2 (5 bases). Trimming left V 3 bases short and J 3 bases short, with 11 bases between. Looked up from germline, CDR1 is SQVTM and CDR2 is ANQGSEA. The CDR3 runs to 13 residues. The CDR3: CSVDWENEETQYF. CDR3 in DNA: TGCAGCGTTGATTGGGAGAATGAAGAGACCCAGTACTTC.

The chain has TRBV27 and TRBJ2-1; 12 bases map to TRBD1. This CDR3 contains 14 residues. After removal of 8 bases from V and 7 bases from J, the junction contained 6 bases not matched to a gene. Per the germline V gene, CDR1 is MNHEY and CDR2 is SMNVEV (reference sequence). The CDR3 DNA is TGTGCCAGCCTGGGACAGGGGGCGCAAAATGAGCAGTTCTTC. It codes for CASLGQGAQNEQFF.

For this clone: Within the sample, other DNA sequences also encode this same CDR3. The chain joins TRBV27 to TRBJ1-2, with 8 bases that match TRBD1. Germline CDR1 and CDR2: MNHEY and SMNVEV (reference sequence). V lost 2 bases, J lost 3 bases, and 2 bases stayed unmatched. The CDR3 loop spans 14 amino acids. The CDR3 DNA sequence: TGTGCCAGCAGTTTACAGGGGGCTGACTATGGCTACACCTTC. Translating it yields CASSLQGADYGYTF.

J is TRBJ2-1 and V is TRBV6-4; D may be TRBD2 (5 bases). This CDR3 spans 13 amino acids. The V end lost 9 bases, the J end lost 6 bases, and 15 bases lay between the germline ends. Per germline, CDR1 MRHNA and CDR2 SNTAGT. The CDR3 nucleotides are TGTGCCAGTTCTATTAGCGAGGGCAATGAGCAGTTCTTC. It translates to CASSISEGNEQFF.

This chain connects TRBV4-3 to TRBJ2-1, with 7 bases identical to TRBD2. CDR1 and CDR2 (germline): LGHNA, YSLEER. V lost 0 bases to trimming and J lost 11 bases; unmatched junction nucleotides: 4. CDR3 length equals 13 residues. CDR3 in DNA: TGCGCCAGCAGCCAAGATCGGGGGACTAAGCAGTTCTTC. Protein sequence: CASSQDRGTKQFF.

This chain connects TRBV5-4 to TRBJ2-5; TRBD1 matches 7 bases. V lost 0 bases and J lost 4; bases outside the gene matches: 0. Germline V CDR1 and CDR2: SGHNT, YYREEE (reference sequence). This CDR3 is built from 13 residues. The CDR3 nucleotides are TGTGCCAGCAGCTTGGGACAGGGAGAGACCCAGTACTTC. This codes for CASSLGQGETQYF.

The chain combines TRBV6-5 with TRBJ2-3, with 12 bases aligning to TRBD2. The CDR3 covers 15 residues. Trimming cost V 6 bases and J 2 bases; bases outside gene matches: 3. Per germline, CDR1 MNHEY and CDR2 SVGAGI. CDR3 bases: TGTGCCAGCAGGGGACTAGCGGGTCTCACAGATACGCAGTATTTT. It is translated as CASRGLAGLTDTQYF.

V and J are TRBV5-5 and TRBJ2-7, with a weak D call TRBD1 (6 bases). The CDR3 covers 15 residues. CDR1 is SGHKS and CDR2 is YYEKEE in the germline V gene (reference sequence). Trimming took off 1 base at V and 0 bases at J, with 11 bases between the two ends. CDR3 DNA: TGTGCCAGCAGCTTGTTCCGGGACACCTCCTACGAGCAGTACTTC. It is translated as CASSLFRDTSYEQYF.

The chain links TRBV27 to TRBJ2-7; D unresolved. Trimming left V 0 bases short and J 2 bases short, with 5 bases between. Germline CDR1 reads MNHEY; CDR2 reads SMNVEV (reference sequence). There are 13 residues in the CDR3. The CDR3 DNA reads as TGTGCCAGCAGTTTATCTAGTCCCTACGAGCAGTACTTC. It yields the protein CASSLSSPYEQYF.

The chain carries TRBV5-1 and TRBJ2-5, with 10 bases matching TRBD2. The ends lost 1 base at V and 5 bases at J; junction bases unmatched: 2. The CDR3 extends over 14 amino acids. The germline V gene encodes CDR1 SGHRS and CDR2 YFSETQ. CDR3 bases: TGCGCCAGCAGCTTGACTAGCGGGGCGGAGACCCAGTACTTC. Its translation is CASSLTSGAETQYF.

In this sample, this clone turned up once. The chain joins TRBV6-1 to TRBJ2-3, with 7 bases aligning to TRBD1. V lost 1 base, J lost 4 bases, and 8 bases stayed unmatched. CDR3 length: 16 residues. Looked up from germline, CDR1 is MNHNS and CDR2 is SASEGT. The CDR3 region has the DNA TGTGCCAGCAGTGAAGAAACAGGGGCTATGGCAGATACGCAGTATTTT. This gives the protein CASSEETGAMADTQYF.

In regard to this clone: Relative to the germline gene, one junction end is altered; a read error may explain this. The chain employs TRBV6-1 and TRBJ1-5, with D hard to call. The germline V gene has CDR1 MNHNS and CDR2 SASEGT. The CDR3 covers 14 residues. CDR3 in DNA: TGTGCCAGCACTGAATATCGGGGCAATCAGCCCCAGCATTTT. As protein: CASTEYRGNQPQHF.

The V call is TRBV7-2, the J call TRBJ1-3; a possible D gene is TRBD1 (6 bases). V was clipped by 4 bases and J by 0 bases, with 10 bases between them. This CDR3 spans 15 amino acids. Germline V lookup: CDR1 SGHTA, CDR2 FQGNSA. The CDR3 DNA sequence: TGTGCCAGCAGCTATGGACAGCCCTCTGGAAACACCATATATTTT. This codes for CASSYGQPSGNTIYF.

This clone showed up just once. The rearrangement joins TRBV7-2 to TRBJ1-2, with D possibly TRBD1 on 6 matching bases. Germline V gives CDR1 SGHTA, CDR2 FQGNSA. Trimming stripped 4 bases from V and 5 bases from J, with 20 bases between. The CDR3 totals 16 residues. CDR3: CASSSPLGGEGYGYTF. Written as DNA, the CDR3 is TGTGCCAGCAGCTCCCCGCTAGGGGGAGAAGGATATGGCTACACCTTC. The full variable domain, in which reference TRBV7-2 and TRBJ1-2 provide the parts outside the CDR3, is GAGVSQSPSNKVTEKGKDVELRCDPISGHTALYWYRQSLGQGLEFLIYFQGNSAPDKSGLPSDRFSAERTGGSVSTLTIQRTQQEDSAVYLCASSSPLGGEGYGYTFGSGTRLTVV.

CDR3 sequence reads: CASTETRMSDTQYF. The CDR3 region has the DNA TGTGCCAGTACAGAGACTAGGATGTCAGATACGCAGTATTTT. This chain connects TRBV19 to TRBJ2-3, with D maybe TRBD2 (6 bases). This CDR3 is 14 amino acids long. Trimming left V 7 bases short and J 4 bases short, with 15 bases between. Per germline, CDR1 LNHDA and CDR2 SQIVND (reference sequence).

The chain has TRBV19 and TRBJ2-6; D is unclear. CDR1 is LNHDA, CDR2 SQIVND, per germline (reference sequence). Trimming left V 6 bases short and J 0 bases short, with 9 bases between. This CDR3 is 15 amino acids long. CDR3 sequence reads: CASSLLSSGANVLTF. CDR3 bases: TGTGCCAGTAGCCTCCTAAGCTCTGGGGCCAACGTCCTGACTTTC. The variable domain in full, completed from reference TRBV19 and TRBJ2-6, reads DGGITQSPKYLFRKEGQNVTLSCEQNLNHDAMYWYRQDPGQGLRLIYYSQIVNDFQKGDIAEGYSVSREKKESFPLTVTSAQKNPTAFYLCASSLLSSGANVLTFGAGSRLTVL.

The chain has TRBV29-1 and TRBJ2-7; weak D call: TRBD1 (6 bases). CDR3 length: 15 residues. The germline gives CDR1 SQVTM, CDR2 ANQGSEA. V dropped 0 bases and J dropped 1 base, with 13 bases sitting between them. CDR3 loop: CSVEDWGHQSYEQYF. As DNA, the CDR3 is TGCAGCGTTGAAGATTGGGGACATCAATCCTACGAGCAGTACTTC.

This clone was observed many times. The chain carries TRBV5-1 and TRBJ1-2; 7 bases are a match to TRBD1. Germline values: CDR1 SGHRS, CDR2 YFSETQ. The CDR3 is made up of 14 amino acids. After removal of 3 bases from V and 6 bases from J, the junction contained 8 bases not matched to a gene. The chain's CDR3 is CASSSGQTFDGYTF. CDR3 coding DNA: TGCGCCAGCAGCTCGGGACAGACTTTCGATGGCTACACCTTC.

CDR3 protein: CAISQANQPQHF. CDR3 bases: TGTGCCATCTCTCAGGCCAATCAGCCCCAGCATTTT. The rearrangement links TRBV10-3 to TRBJ1-5, with no clear D. This CDR3 region has 12 residues. The germline V gene has CDR1 ENHRY and CDR2 SYGVKD. Deletions cut 8 bases from V and 3 bases from J, with 8 bases between.

The chain employs TRBV19 and TRBJ2-6; D uncertain. The CDR3 consists of 16 residues. V was clipped by 7 bases and J by 0 bases, with 13 bases between them. Per germline, CDR1 LNHDA and CDR2 SQIVND (reference sequence). The CDR3 protein is CASMRGGLSGANVLTF. DNA of the CDR3: TGTGCCAGTATGAGAGGCGGCCTCTCTGGGGCCAACGTCCTGACTTTC. The full variable domain, in which reference TRBV19 and TRBJ2-6 provide the parts outside the CDR3, is DGGITQSPKYLFRKEGQNVTLSCEQNLNHDAMYWYRQDPGQGLRLIYYSQIVNDFQKGDIAEGYSVSREKKESFPLTVTSAQKNPTAFYLCASMRGGLSGANVLTFGAGSRLTVL.

The rearrangement links TRBV4-3 to TRBJ1-4; D is possibly TRBD1 (5 bases). V lost 0 bases to trimming and J lost 7 bases, with 18 bases between them. This CDR3 is built from 17 residues. Germline V gene sequence: CDR1 LGHNA, CDR2 YSLEER. CDR3 bases: TGCGCCAGCAGCCAAGATCTAACCAGGGAATTGGGTGAAAAACTGTTTTTT. Translation gives CASSQDLTRELGEKLFF.

V usage is TRBV7-9 and J usage is TRBJ2-7; D call uncertain. Trimming removed 4 bases from V and 0 bases from J, with 4 bases in between. Germline assignment: CDR1 SEHNR and CDR2 FQNEAQ (reference sequence). This CDR3 has 12 residues. This CDR3 is CASSSISYEQYF. For the CDR3, the DNA is TGTGCCAGCAGCTCTATCTCCTACGAGCAGTACTTC. The full variable domain, in which reference TRBV7-9 and TRBJ2-7 provide the parts outside the CDR3, is DTGVSQNPRHKITKRGQNVTFRCDPISEHNRLYWYRQTLGQGPEFLTYFQNEAQLEKSRLLSDRFSAERPKGSFSTLEIQRTEQGDSAMYLCASSSISYEQYFGPGTRLTVT.

The V gene is TRBV9, the J gene TRBJ2-1, with 9 bases fitting TRBD1. There are 15 residues in the CDR3. V lost 0 bases and J lost 7; bases outside the gene matches: 5. Germline CDR1 SGDLS, CDR2 YYNGEE. CDR3 sequence (DNA): TGTGCCAGCAGCGTAGGTGGGACAGGGTTTAATGAGCAGTTCTTC. Its translation: CASSVGGTGFNEQFF.